Sequencing of this T cell receptor beta chain was carried out in a study of T-cell reconstitution after alpha-beta-depleted transplantation in children. This clonotype was detected ten times or more. The CDR3 spans 14 residues. The V and J ends lost 3 bases and 6 bases respectively, with 14 bases between them. Library preparation (for TCRbeta) was performed with unique molecular identifiers. TCRdb analysed the PCR reads with MiXCR anew, one entry per CDR3 protein. The profile shows 300,000 to 400,000 distinct CDR3 sequences, around 20% of them singletons. Sequencing used PBMCs, mostly from graft donor cells, obtained 180 days after TCRalphabeta/CD19-depleted stem cell transplant. The chain combines TRBV12-3 or TRBV12-4 with TRBJ1-2, with D perhaps matching TRBD1 (6 bases). The receptor's source is a male patient younger than 18 who had a stem cell transplant for acute lymphoblastic leukemia, so the T cells may come from the graft donor. The chain's CDR3 is CASSFWTVGDGYTF. The CDR3 bases are TGTGCCAGCAGTTTCTGGACAGTAGGTGATGGCTACACCTTC.